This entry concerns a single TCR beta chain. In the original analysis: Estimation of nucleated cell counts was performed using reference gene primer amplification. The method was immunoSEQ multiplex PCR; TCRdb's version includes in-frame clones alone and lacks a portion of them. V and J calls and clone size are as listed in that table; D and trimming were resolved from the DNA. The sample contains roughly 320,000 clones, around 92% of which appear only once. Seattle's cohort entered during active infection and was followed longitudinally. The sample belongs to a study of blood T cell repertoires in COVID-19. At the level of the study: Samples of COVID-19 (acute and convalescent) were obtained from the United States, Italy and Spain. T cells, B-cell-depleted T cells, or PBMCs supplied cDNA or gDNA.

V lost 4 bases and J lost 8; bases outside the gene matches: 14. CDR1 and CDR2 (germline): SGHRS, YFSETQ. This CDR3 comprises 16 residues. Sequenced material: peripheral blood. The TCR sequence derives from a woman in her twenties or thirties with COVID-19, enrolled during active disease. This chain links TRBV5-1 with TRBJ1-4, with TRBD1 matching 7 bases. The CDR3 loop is CASSPRSTGANEKLFF. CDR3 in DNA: TGCGCCAGCAGCCCGAGAAGTACAGGGGCAAACGAAAAACTGTTTTTT.